This is a list of T cell receptor beta chains from one sample in a study of CD8 T cells in ankylosing spondylitis. From the 5' RACE reads, TCRdb called clonotypes with MiXCR, one entry per CDR3 protein. This table holds 300,000 to 400,000 distinct CDR3 sequences, around a tenth found once. Material: blood, either unsorted or a sorted T cell fraction (not recorded which). These receptors all stem from a female donor with ankylosing spondylitis or in good health (not recorded which). The CDR3 runs from the conserved cysteine through the conserved F or W. Some rows have no size entry. The others give once, few or many, or a class for an expanded clone.

clone size | J gene | CDR3 length | V gene | CDR3 protein
many | TRBJ1-1 | 14 | TRBV7-9 | CASSLTGENTEAFF
few | TRBJ2-7 | 19 | TRBV4-2 | CASSQDIGLAGFGAYEQYF
NA | TRBJ1-5 | 15 | TRBV6-1 | CASREGGKGNQPQHF
many | TRBJ2-7 | 15 | TRBV7-9 | CASSLKQGSVNEQYF
NA | TRBJ2-7 | 14 | TRBV5-1 | CASESGTGSYEQYF
once | TRBJ2-7 | 17 | TRBV5-1 | CASSPDGQGVSSYEQYF
few | TRBJ2-3 | 14 | TRBV15 | CATSLGQGDDTQYF
many | TRBJ1-1 | 14 | TRBV20-1 | CSARLVGRITEAFF
many | TRBJ2-5 | 13 | TRBV5-1 | CASKLLPQETQYF
NA | TRBJ2-1 | 15 | TRBV27 | CASSFWKLSSSVQFF
NA | TRBJ2-3 | 17 | TRBV6-1 | CASRARRTGGVTDTQYF
few | TRBJ2-1 | 14 | TRBV3-1 | CASSQMNVINEQFF
many | TRBJ2-2 | 13 | TRBV29-1 | CSVGTGGTGELFF
NA | TRBJ2-1 | 16 | TRBV7-9 | CASSEPEAGQVNEQFF
many | TRBJ2-3 | 16 | TRBV6-1 | CASSETGSERTDTQYF
NA | TRBJ2-2 | 14 | TRBV6-2/TRBV6-3 | CASSYFGTTGELFF
many | TRBJ1-4 | 13 | TRBV20-1 | CSTFRANNEKLFF
few | TRBJ2-3 | 15 | TRBV7-9 | CASSPGGPVSDTQYF